One and the same sample provided the 19 T cell receptor beta chains below, sequenced in a study of a mutant IDH1 vaccine in newly diagnosed glioma. Measured with immunoSEQ multiplex PCR; TCRdb has only the in-frame clones, and not every one. The sample holds 52,000 or so clones, over 70% seen once. Regarding time point: week 23, last vaccination. The vaccine gave 300 ug of a 20-mer mutant IDH1 peptide subcutaneously per dose. These receptors' antigens are unknown. The material sequenced was PBMCs, taken from a glioma patient whose treatment included an IDH1 peptide vaccine. The source is a man aged 40-49 years with glioma.

The DNA for the CDR3 is TGTGCCATCAGTGACTCCTATCCGGGCAGGAACAACTATAATTCACCCCTCCACTTT. Translation gives CAISDSYPGRNNYNSPLHF. J is TRBJ1-6 and V is TRBV10-3; D remains ambiguous. The CDR3 contains 19 residues. CDR1 is ENHRY, CDR2 SYGVKD, per germline. Trimming cost V 3 bases and J 3 bases, with 21 bases left between them.

The chain joins TRBV7-9 to TRBJ2-4; D is ambiguous. The CDR3 loop spans 15 amino acids. Germline lookup yields CDR1 SEHNR and CDR2 FQNEAQ (reference sequence). V was clipped by 2 bases and J by 0 bases, with 8 bases between them. CDR3 nucleotides: TGTGCCAGCAGCTTACTTAGTCTAGCCAAAAACATTCAGTACTTC. Protein sequence: CASSLLSLAKNIQYF.

The chain employs TRBV4-1 and TRBJ1-2, with D possibly matching TRBD1 (6 bases). The CDR3 sequence is 15 residues long. V was shortened by 2 bases and J by 3 bases, with 13 bases between the two germline ends. From germline, CDR1 is MGHRA and CDR2 YSYEKL. In nucleotides, the CDR3 is TGCGCCAGCAGCCAAATTTTTGCAGGGGACTATGGCTACACCTTC. Translated: CASSQIFAGDYGYTF.

The V and J genes are TRBV7-8 and TRBJ2-3; D not resolved. Trimming took off 0 bases at V and 8 bases at J, with 6 bases between the two ends. The germline V gene has CDR1 SGHVS and CDR2 FQNEAQ. The length of the CDR3 is 12 residues. This chain's CDR3 is CASSLASGTQYF. For the CDR3, the DNA is TGTGCCAGCAGCTTAGCATCCGGTACGCAGTATTTT.

CDR3 DNA sequence: TGTGCCAGCAGGCCGGGGCTAGCGGGAACCTACGAGCAGTACTTC. It is translated as CASRPGLAGTYEQYF. This chain links TRBV2 with TRBJ2-7; 9 bases align to TRBD2. Germline values: CDR1 SNHLY, CDR2 FYNNEI. The CDR3 totals 15 residues. Unmatched junction bases numbered 8, after V lost 6 bases and J lost 2 bases.

The chain has TRBV18 and TRBJ1-2; D ambiguous. The CDR3 is 14 amino acids. Germline values: CDR1 KGHSH, CDR2 LQKENI. V gave up 3 bases and J gave up 2 bases, with 10 bases separating them. CDR3 DNA: TGTGCCAGCTCACCGCAGTCCACAAACTATGGCTACACCTTC. This codes for CASSPQSTNYGYTF.

V is TRBV29-1 and J is TRBJ1-1, with 8 bases lining up with TRBD1. There are 13 residues in the CDR3. CDR1 is SQVTM, CDR2 ANQGSEA, per germline. The ends lost 3 bases at V and 5 bases at J; junction bases unmatched: 5. The CDR3 nucleotides read TGCAGCGTTGACAGGGGGCAGTCTACTGAAGCTTTCTTT. Its protein is CSVDRGQSTEAFF.

The chain joins TRBV4-1 to TRBJ2-3, with D perhaps TRBD2 (7 bases). The CDR3 is 18 residues long. V gave up 2 bases and J gave up 5 bases, with 23 bases separating them. Germline V gene data show CDR1 as MGHRA and CDR2 as YSYEKL. The CDR3 DNA sequence: TGCGCCAGCAGCCAACAGTTACCGAACGGGGGGCGGAGAGATACGCAGTATTTT. The encoded protein is CASSQQLPNGGRRDTQYF.

The chain carries TRBV21-1 and TRBJ2-7; the listed D gene, TRBD1, was not tested against the DNA. TRBV21-1 is labeled a pseudogene. CDR3 size: 15 residues. This CDR3 is CASSKKQMVRPEQYF. The DNA of the CDR3 is TGTGCCAGCAGCAAGAAACAGATGGTAAGACCCGAGCAGTACTTC.

Written as DNA, the CDR3 is TGTGCCAGCAGCTTAGGGGGGGTGAACACTGAAGCTTTCTTT. Amino acid sequence: CASSLGGVNTEAFF. This chain joins TRBV7-6 and TRBJ1-1; D may be TRBD1 (5 bases). The CDR3 has 14 residues. Germline CDR1 reads SGHVS; CDR2 reads FNYEAQ. With 1 base removed from V and 0 bases from J, the gap between germline ends came to 6 bases.

J is TRBJ1-5 and V is TRBV7-9; 7 bases line up with TRBD1. Looked up from germline, CDR1 is SEHNR and CDR2 is FQNEAQ (reference sequence). The J segment lost 0 bases and the V segment lost 0 bases, leaving 8 bases of the junction unmatched. The CDR3 loop spans 18 amino acids. CDR3 coding DNA: TGTGCCAGCAGCTTAGCTACAGGGGCTCCCCATAGCAATCAGCCCCAGCATTTT. Its protein product is CASSLATGAPHSNQPQHF.

The chain combines TRBV6-5 with TRBJ1-3; the D is unclear. The germline V gene encodes CDR1 MNHEY and CDR2 SVGAGI. The ends were cut back, 4 bases at V and 0 bases at J, with 10 bases in the middle. This CDR3 is 15 amino acids long. The CDR3 region is CASSSTGFSGNTIYF. As DNA, the CDR3 is TGTGCCAGCAGTTCCACGGGGTTCTCTGGAAACACCATATATTTT.

This chain uses TRBV4-1 with TRBJ1-2; the D gene is possibly TRBD1 (5 bases). Germline V gene sequence: CDR1 MGHRA, CDR2 YSYEKL. The length of the CDR3 is 15 residues. Trimming took 0 bases from V and 3 from J, leaving 11 bases between them. CDR3 in amino acids: CASSQDHRGYYGYTF. The CDR3 nucleotides are TGCGCCAGCAGCCAAGATCATAGGGGATACTATGGCTACACCTTC.

The chain employs TRBV11-2 and TRBJ2-5, with D hard to call. CDR1 and CDR2 from the germline V gene are SGHAT and FQNNGV. There are 14 residues in the CDR3. V was cut by 5 bases and J by 7 bases, with 17 bases left in between. The CDR3 coding sequence is TGTGCCAGCAGCCCCGGTGGGGTACAGCGGACCCAGTACTTC. As protein: CASSPGGVQRTQYF.

The chain links TRBV9 to TRBJ2-1; 7 nucleotides align to TRBD2. Germline CDR1 is SGDLS and CDR2 is YYNGEE. The trim removed 0 bases at V and 5 bases at J, leaving 2 bases unmatched. The CDR3 sequence is 14 residues long. The CDR3 coding sequence is TGTGCCAGCAGCGTAGGACTAGCCAACAATGAGCAGTTCTTC. Protein: CASSVGLANNEQFF.

This sequence joins TRBV5-8 and TRBJ1-3; D remains unclear. This CDR3 has 13 amino acids. Germline V gives CDR1 SGHTS, CDR2 YDEGEE. The germline V and J ends were trimmed by 7 bases and 0 bases, with 8 bases remaining between them. The CDR3 protein is CASFVYSGNTIYF. As DNA, the CDR3 is TGTGCCAGCTTTGTGTACTCTGGAAACACCATATATTTT.

The V and J genes are TRBV5-6 and TRBJ1-1; D is unresolved. CDR1 is SGHDT, CDR2 YYEEEE, per germline. This CDR3 is 14 amino acids long. Trimming pared 1 base from V and 6 bases from J, leaving 13 bases between. For the CDR3, the DNA is TGTGCCAGCAGCTTGTTTGGTGACCCCCCTGAAGCTTTCTTT. It yields the protein CASSLFGDPPEAFF.

V is TRBV19 and J is TRBJ2-2; TRBD2 aligns across 10 bases. V lost 1 base to trimming and J lost 8 bases; unmatched junction nucleotides: 4. The CDR3 has 15 residues. In germline, CDR1 is LNHDA, CDR2 SQIVND (reference sequence). The CDR3: CASSIVLAGTGELFF. For the CDR3, the DNA is TGTGCCAGTAGTATAGTACTAGCGGGGACAGGGGAGCTGTTTTTT.

This chain joins TRBV4-2 and TRBJ1-4; unclear D gene. The V and J ends lost 0 bases and 1 base respectively, with 9 bases between them. The CDR3 runs 16 residues. Per germline, CDR1 LGHNA and CDR2 YNFKEQ. The CDR3 nucleotides are TGTGCCAGCAGCCAAGAGGGAGAACGAACTAATGAAAAACTGTTTTTT. Translated, it gives CASSQEGERTNEKLFF.